The rows below give T cell receptor beta chains drawn from one sample of a study of neoadjuvant anti-PD-1 for oral cavity cancer. Data came from immunoSEQ multiplex PCR; TCRdb stores just in-frame clones and leaves some out. In the table there are more than 9,000 clones, over 60% of which are singletons. The specimen was PBMCs, collected after nivolumab (anti-PD-1) treatment. The receptor source for this set is a person aged 35-80 years with oral cavity squamous cell carcinoma. CDR3s include the opening cysteine and the closing phenylalanine or tryptophan. The D gene is left open where the match is weak. The size field is filled for only some rows; it gives once, few, many or a size class.

CASSQDKDGSNGNTIYF	TGCGCCAGCAGCCAAGATAAGGACGGCTCGAATGGAAACACCATATATTTT	-	few	TRBV4-1	TRBJ1-3
CSAADVPGYTF	TGCAGTGCTGCGGACGTGCCTGGCTACACCTTC	-	-	TRBV20-1	TRBJ1-2
CASSSAGQTTQYF	TGTGCCAGCTCGTCGGCGGGACAAACCACCCAGTACTTC	-	-	TRBV7-2	TRBJ2-5
CASSGPTSGREYTQYF	TGTGCCAGCAGCGGGCCGACTAGCGGGAGGGAGTATACGCAGTATTTT	TRBD2	once	TRBV9	TRBJ2-3
CASSGGSYEQYF	TGTGCCAGCAGCGGAGGGAGCTACGAGCAGTACTTC	-	-	TRBV7-8	TRBJ2-7
CASSLAGGEAFF	TGTGCCAGCAGCTTAGCGGGGGGTGAAGCTTTCTTT	-	-	TRBV7-2	TRBJ1-1
CASSLPGLYEQYF	TGCGCCAGCAGCCTGCCGGGACTATACGAGCAGTACTTC	TRBD2	-	TRBV5-1	TRBJ2-7
CASSVLVGPPLHF	TGTGCCAGCAGCGTACTAGTGGGGCCACCCCTCCACTTT	-	few	TRBV9	TRBJ1-6
CASNPKTGSSYEQYF	TGTGCCAGCAACCCTAAGACAGGGAGCTCCTACGAGCAGTACTTC	TRBD1	-	TRBV28	TRBJ2-7
CARTRGQTNTEAFF	TGTGCCAGAACCCGGGGACAGACGAACACTGAAGCTTTCTTT	TRBD1	-	TRBV5-3	TRBJ1-1
CAWRGLGGASYEQYF	TGTGCCTGGAGGGGCCTGGGGGGCGCCTCCTACGAGCAGTACTTC	-	-	TRBV30	TRBJ2-7
CASRADLASPDTQYF	TGCGCCAGCAGGGCTGACCTAGCATCCCCAGATACGCAGTATTTT	-	few	TRBV10-1	TRBJ2-3
CAGGTGAYEQFF	TGTGCCGGCGGGACAGGGGCATATGAGCAGTTCTTC	TRBD1	-	TRBV5-6	TRBJ2-1
CASSLGTLNTEAFF	TGTGCCAGCAGTTTAGGGACCTTGAACACTGAAGCTTTCTTT	-	once	TRBV28	TRBJ1-1
CASSPAGVRTEAFF	TGTGCCAGCAGTCCAGCCGGGGTGCGGACTGAAGCTTTCTTT	-	few	TRBV27	TRBJ1-1
CASNPGGRPREQYF	TGTGCCAGCAATCCCGGGGGCCGTCCCCGCGAGCAGTACTTC	-	-	TRBV6-5	TRBJ2-7
CASSLNRGNTEAFF	TGTGCCAGCAGCTTAAACAGGGGGAACACTGAAGCTTTCTTT	TRBD1	-	TRBV7-8	TRBJ1-1
CASKNTGTGLQETQYF	TGCGCCAGCAAGAACACCGGGACAGGCCTTCAAGAGACCCAGTACTTC	TRBD1	-	TRBV10-2	TRBJ2-5
CASSLGQGVYEQYF	TGTGCCAGCAGCTTAGGACAGGGGGTCTACGAGCAGTACTTC	TRBD1	few	TRBV5-8	TRBJ2-7
CASITNPYEQYF	TGTGCCAGTATTACTAATCCCTACGAGCAGTACTTC	-	-	TRBV19	TRBJ2-7
CASSQDQDPNYGYTF	TGTGCCAGCAGCCAAGACCAGGATCCTAACTATGGCTACACCTTC	-	-	TRBV14	TRBJ1-2
CASSPRVSRGWYTEAFF	TGCGCCAGCAGCCCGAGGGTTTCTAGGGGCTGGTACACTGAAGCTTTCTTT	-	-	TRBV5-1	TRBJ1-1
CASSLAGLEGQPQHF	TGTGCCAGCAGCTTAGCGGGGTTGGAGGGACAGCCCCAGCATTTT	-	-	TRBV11-2	TRBJ1-5
CASRAGATGELFF	TGTGCCAGCAGGGCAGGAGCAACCGGGGAGCTGTTTTTT	-	-	TRBV6-1	TRBJ2-2
CASSQELGGMETQYF	TGTGCCAGCAGTCAAGAGCTAGGGGGAATGGAGACCCAGTACTTC	-	-	TRBV6-4	TRBJ2-5
CASSGEGVCTDTQYF	TGTGCCAGCAGTGGCGAGGGAGTCTGCACAGATACGCAGTATTTT	-	-	TRBV6-4	TRBJ2-3
CASGGTRGNTIYF	TGCGCCAGCGGCGGGACGCGTGGAAACACCATATATTTT	-	-	TRBV10-1	TRBJ1-3
CASSQQYEQYF	TGTGCCAGCAGCCAGCAATACGAGCAGTACTTC	-	once	TRBV5-6	TRBJ2-7